Shown below are 26 T cell receptor beta chains from a single sample sequenced in a study of cytotoxic CD8 clonotypes in ibrutinib-treated CLL. TCRdb keeps only in-frame clones here, not all; method: immunoSEQ multiplex PCR. The profile shows 250,000 to 350,000 clones, approximately 79% of them singletons. The specimen comprised PBMCs, sampled at disease progression, from a patient treated with ibrutinib. Receptors originate from a human donor with chronic lymphocytic leukemia.

The chain's CDR3 is CASSQGDKGSSYEQYF. Written as DNA, the CDR3 is TGTGCCAGCAGCCAGGGGGACAAAGGGAGCTCCTACGAGCAGTACTTC. V gene TRBV4-2 combines with J gene TRBJ2-7; perhaps TRBD1 as D (6 bases). CDR3 length: 16 amino acids. CDR1 LGHNA and CDR2 YNFKEQ come from the germline V gene. With 3 bases removed from V and 0 bases from J, the gap between germline ends came to 15 bases.

The V gene is TRBV27, the J gene TRBJ1-2; TRBD1 matches at 9 bases. The germline gives CDR1 MNHEY, CDR2 SMNVEV (reference sequence). The CDR3 sequence is 17 residues long. The trim removed 0 bases at V and 4 bases at J, leaving 9 bases unmatched. CDR3 amino acids: CASSLSPQGASLYGYTF. CDR3 nucleotide sequence: TGTGCCAGCAGTTTATCCCCACAGGGGGCATCCCTCTATGGCTACACCTTC.

The rearrangement joins TRBV11-1 to TRBJ2-1; 7 bases are a match to TRBD2. V shed 5 bases, J shed 6 bases, and the junction held 7 bases outside the gene matches. This CDR3 contains 14 residues. The V gene's germline CDR1 is SGHAT and CDR2 FQDESV (reference sequence). The CDR3, as DNA: TGTGCCAGCAGCCAAGACCTAGCGGTCAATGAGCAGTTCTTC. Encoded protein: CASSQDLAVNEQFF.

The chain couples TRBV9 to TRBJ2-3; D perhaps matches TRBD1 (5 bases). The CDR3 spans 17 residues. Germline V gene sequence: CDR1 SGDLS, CDR2 YYNGEE. The V and J ends lost 0 bases and 2 bases respectively, with 16 bases between them. The DNA for the CDR3 is TGTGCCAGCAGCGTAGGGCAGGGAAGTTCCTACACAGATACGCAGTATTTT. Translating gives CASSVGQGSSYTDTQYF.

The V gene is TRBV7-6, the J gene TRBJ2-1; 12 bases map to TRBD2. CDR3 length: 16 residues. The trim removed 5 bases at V and 4 bases at J, leaving 6 bases unmatched. Germline values: CDR1 SGHVS, CDR2 FNYEAQ. The CDR3 sequence is CASSQLGLAGYNEQFF. Written as DNA, the CDR3 is TGTGCCAGCAGCCAATTAGGACTAGCGGGATACAATGAGCAGTTCTTC.

The chain carries TRBV4-1 and TRBJ2-1; 8 bases line up with TRBD1. V lost 4 bases, J lost 5 bases, and 10 bases stayed unmatched. Germline V gene data show CDR1 as MGHRA and CDR2 as YSYEKL. CDR3 size: 16 residues. Here the CDR3 DNA reads TGCGCCAGCAGCCTATCGGACAGGGATCCCCACAATGAGCAGTTCTTC. Translation gives CASSLSDRDPHNEQFF.

The chain joins TRBV4-1 to TRBJ2-3; 10 bases are a match to TRBD2. V trimming: 4 bases; J trimming: 3 bases; junction bases outside the gene matches: 4. The CDR3 has 15 amino acids. Germline assignment: CDR1 MGHRA and CDR2 YSYEKL. CDR3 sequence reads: CASSLAGGKTDTQYF. In DNA, the CDR3 is TGCGCCAGCAGCCTAGCGGGGGGTAAAACAGATACGCAGTATTTT.

V usage is TRBV5-1 and J usage is TRBJ2-1; 7 bases map to TRBD2. Looked up from germline, CDR1 is SGHRS and CDR2 is YFSETQ. The junction had 8 bases not matched to a gene; V was cut back by 5 bases and J by 3 bases. The CDR3 runs 15 residues. CDR3 sequence reads: CASRRAGDIYNEQFF. The CDR3 DNA follows: TGCGCCAGCAGGAGGGCGGGAGATATCTACAATGAGCAGTTCTTC.

This chain connects TRBV27 to TRBJ2-3; 13 positions agree with TRBD2. The CDR3 consists of 15 residues. The J segment lost 6 bases and the V segment lost 3 bases, leaving 3 bases of the junction unmatched. Germline V gives CDR1 MNHEY, CDR2 SMNVEV (reference sequence). CDR3 sequence: CASSLGLAGPDTQYF. In nucleotides, the CDR3 is TGTGCCAGCAGTTTGGGACTAGCGGGGCCCGATACGCAGTATTTT.

The chain carries TRBV9 and TRBJ2-1; TRBD2 might be the D (6 bases). The V and J ends lost 2 bases and 4 bases respectively, with 19 bases between them. The CDR3 is 17 amino acids. Germline V lookup: CDR1 SGDLS, CDR2 YYNGEE. The CDR3 spells CASSVEPELANYNEQFF. The CDR3 bases are TGTGCCAGCAGCGTGGAACCTGAACTAGCTAATTACAATGAGCAGTTCTTC.

V gene TRBV19 combines with J gene TRBJ1-2; D remains ambiguous. Germline CDR1 is LNHDA and CDR2 is SQIVND (reference sequence). Trimming took off 6 bases at V and 8 bases at J, with 10 bases between the two ends. The CDR3 spans 11 residues. DNA for the CDR3: TGTGCCAGTAGCAAAAATGGGGGCTACACCTTC. It specifies CASSKNGGYTF.

The chain has TRBV5-5 and TRBJ1-6; TRBD1 aligns across 12 bases. The V segment lost 2 bases and the J segment 3 bases; nucleotides outside the gene matches: 6. The germline gives CDR1 SGHKS, CDR2 YYEKEE (reference sequence). CDR3 size: 18 residues. CDR3 region: CASSFPGQGAIYNSPLHF. The CDR3 nucleotides are TGTGCCAGCAGCTTTCCGGGACAGGGGGCGATCTATAATTCACCCCTCCACTTT.

The chain is built from TRBV28 and TRBJ2-3, with 9 bases fitting TRBD2. V was clipped by 2 bases and J by 5 bases; unmatched bases: 5. Germline CDR1 and CDR2: MDHEN and SYDVKM. The CDR3 runs 15 residues. CDR3 in DNA: TGTGCCAGCAGTTTAGTAGCGGGAGCAGGAGATACGCAGTATTTT. This translates into CASSLVAGAGDTQYF.

The rearrangement uses TRBV7-2 and TRBJ2-1; D is unresolved. V shed 1 base and J shed 8 bases, with 6 bases lying between them. This CDR3 has 12 amino acids. The germline CDR1 and CDR2 sequences are SGHTA and FQGNSA. CDR3 in amino acids: CASSLDGDEQFF. As DNA, the CDR3 is TGTGCCAGCAGCTTAGATGGGGATGAGCAGTTCTTC.

V gene TRBV6-1 combines with J gene TRBJ2-5, with D tentatively TRBD1 or TRBD2 (6 bases each). Trimming left V 7 bases short and J 5 bases short, with 17 bases between. Germline CDR1 MNHNS, CDR2 SASEGT. There are 14 residues in the CDR3. CDR3 amino acids: CASIVGAGRETQYF. The DNA for the CDR3 is TGTGCCAGCATCGTGGGGGCGGGGCGGGAGACCCAGTACTTC.

The chain carries TRBV7-2 and TRBJ1-6; D unresolved. V lost 1 base and J 7 bases, leaving 8 bases between the germline ends. CDR3 length: 14 residues. CDR1 is SGHTA and CDR2 is FQGNSA in the germline V gene. CDR3 sequence reads: CASSLVPMNSPLHF. The CDR3 DNA sequence: TGTGCCAGCAGCTTAGTTCCAATGAATTCACCCCTCCACTTT. Using reference TRBV7-2 and TRBJ1-6 for the parts outside the CDR3, the full variable domain is GAGVSQSPSNKVTEKGKDVELRCDPISGHTALYWYRQSLGQGLEFLIYFQGNSAPDKSGLPSDRFSAERTGGSVSTLTIQRTQQEDSAVYLCASSLVPMNSPLHFGNGTRLTVT.

The genes are TRBV5-1 and TRBJ2-5, with TRBD1 identical over 9 bases. Germline lookup yields CDR1 SGHRS and CDR2 YFSETQ. The V segment lost 2 bases and the J segment 4 bases; nucleotides outside the gene matches: 3. The CDR3 sequence is 14 residues long. In nucleotides, the CDR3 is TGCGCCAGCAGCTTTGGACAGGGGCGAGAGACCCAGTACTTC. Translated: CASSFGQGRETQYF.

The CDR3 nucleotides read TGTGCCAGCAGCCACAGGACAAAACCCTACGAGCAGTACTTC. It translates to CASSHRTKPYEQYF. This chain uses TRBV28 with TRBJ2-7; D perhaps matches TRBD1 (5 bases). Germline values: CDR1 MDHEN, CDR2 SYDVKM. Between the trimmed V and J ends, which lost 6 bases and 2 bases, there was a span of 14 bases. The CDR3 extends over 14 amino acids.

The CDR3 coding sequence is TGTGCCAGCAATACAGGGGCTGGGAATGGCTACACCTTC. This codes for CASNTGAGNGYTF. The chain employs TRBV6-6 and TRBJ1-2; 7 bases align to TRBD1. The germline CDR1 and CDR2 sequences are MNHNY and SVGAGI (reference sequence). V was clipped by 7 bases and J by 6 bases; unmatched bases: 8. The length of the CDR3 is 13 residues.

This clone came up a few times. The chain recombines TRBV18 with TRBJ1-2; weak D call: TRBD1 (5 bases). Trimming cost V 2 bases and J 7 bases, with 5 bases left between them. The CDR3 extends over 11 amino acids. Germline loops: CDR1 KGHSH, CDR2 LQKENI. CDR3 sequence reads: CASSPGTGYTF. CDR3 DNA sequence: TGTGCCAGCTCACCAGGGACTGGCTACACCTTC.

The chain employs TRBV4-3 and TRBJ2-7; 8 positions agree with TRBD2. The CDR3 contains 16 residues. The J segment lost 6 bases and the V segment lost 2 bases, leaving 12 bases of the junction unmatched. Per the germline V gene, CDR1 is LGHNA and CDR2 is YSLEER. The CDR3 is CASSQSLGLGFREQYF. The CDR3 DNA follows: TGCGCCAGCAGCCAATCATTGGGACTAGGATTCCGCGAGCAGTACTTC.

This clone appeared a few times. The chain is built from TRBV4-1 and TRBJ1-2; D is uncertain. The CDR3 consists of 14 residues. Germline CDR1 is MGHRA and CDR2 is YSYEKL. Trimming pared 0 bases from V and 4 bases from J, leaving 9 bases between. DNA of the CDR3: TGCGCCAGCAGCCAAGATCTGACCTTCTATGGCTACACCTTC. Its protein is CASSQDLTFYGYTF.

The chain uses TRBV29-1 and TRBJ1-3; no reliable D call. This CDR3 is 13 amino acids long. Per germline, CDR1 SQVTM and CDR2 ANQGSEA. Trimming left V 3 bases short and J 0 bases short, with 6 bases between. DNA of the CDR3: TGCAGCGTTGAGCCGGGCTCTGGAAACACCATATATTTT. Residues: CSVEPGSGNTIYF.

The rearrangement joins TRBV6-6 to TRBJ1-4, with no clear D. CDR3 length: 13 amino acids. V lost 5 bases and J 7 bases, leaving 11 bases between the germline ends. CDR1 is MNHNY, CDR2 SVGAGI, per germline (reference sequence). This chain's CDR3 is CASSPGLAEKLFF. For the CDR3, the DNA is TGTGCCAGCAGTCCTGGACTGGCTGAAAAACTGTTTTTT.

The count of this clone is one. DNA for the CDR3: TGTGCCAGCAGCTTAGATGGCGCTCAAGAGACCCAGTACTTC. Its protein is CASSLDGAQETQYF. The chain is built from TRBV11-3 and TRBJ2-5; D is unresolved. The V and J ends lost 0 bases and 2 bases respectively, with 7 bases between them. Germline CDR1 and CDR2: SGHNT and YENEEA. CDR3 length equals 14 residues.

The V gene is TRBV5-1, the J gene TRBJ1-1; TRBD1 agrees at 10 bases. Trimming removed 4 bases from V and 5 bases from J; junction bases left unmatched: 8. This CDR3 contains 15 residues. CDR1 and CDR2 from the germline V gene are SGHRS and YFSETQ. CDR3 coding DNA: TGCGCCAGCAGCAACCGACAGGGGGCAGGGACTGAAGCTTTCTTT. Protein sequence: CASSNRQGAGTEAFF.